Included here is one TCR beta chain sequence, with context. Its antigen is as yet unknown. This sample was taken from a study of immune evolution from preneoplasia to lung adenocarcinoma. Generated by immunoSEQ multiplex PCR, the TCRdb table keeps only in-frame clones and is missing some. The sample contains about 11,000 clones, 76% of which appear only once. General study points: Clonality was highest in normal lung, lower in later-stage lesions apparently.

H&E slides confirmed each diagnosis, reviewed by two pathologists independently. Trimming stripped 3 bases from V and 9 bases from J, with 8 bases between. From germline, CDR1 is KGHSH and CDR2 LQKENI. CDR3 length: 11 residues. The chain links TRBV18 to TRBJ1-2; tentatively, D is TRBD1 (6 bases). This TCR derives from a person aged 60 to 70 with lung adenocarcinoma. Some clones in this sample may be carry-over from other donors' samples. The sequenced material came from FFPE normal lung tissue adjacent to the tumor. The CDR3 reads CASSPGGRYTF. In DNA, the CDR3 is TGTGCCAGCTCACCCGGGGGCCGCTACACCTTC.